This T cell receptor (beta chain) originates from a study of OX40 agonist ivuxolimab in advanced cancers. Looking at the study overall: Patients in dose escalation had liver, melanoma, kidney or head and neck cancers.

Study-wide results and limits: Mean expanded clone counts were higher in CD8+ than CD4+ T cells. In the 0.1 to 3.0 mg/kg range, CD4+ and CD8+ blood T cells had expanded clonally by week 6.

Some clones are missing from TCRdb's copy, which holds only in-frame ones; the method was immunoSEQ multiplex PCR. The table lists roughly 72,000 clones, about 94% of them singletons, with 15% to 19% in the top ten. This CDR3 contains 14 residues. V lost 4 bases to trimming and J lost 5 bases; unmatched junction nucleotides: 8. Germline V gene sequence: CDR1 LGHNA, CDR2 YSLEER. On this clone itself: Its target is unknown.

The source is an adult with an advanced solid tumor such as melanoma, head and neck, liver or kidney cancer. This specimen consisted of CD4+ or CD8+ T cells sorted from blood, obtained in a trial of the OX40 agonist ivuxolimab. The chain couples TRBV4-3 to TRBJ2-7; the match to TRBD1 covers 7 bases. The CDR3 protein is CASSLDRVGHEQYF. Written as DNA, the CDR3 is TGCGCCAGCAGCCTCGACAGGGTCGGACACGAGCAGTACTTC.